These T cell receptor beta chains were read from a single sample in a study of T cells expressing NK-cell markers. No DNA is given; TCRdb re-called the 5' RACE reads and lists each CDR3 protein once. Recorded for this sample: about 440,000 distinct CDR3 sequences. What was sequenced was blood T cells: a sorted CD56 or NKG2C T cell subset, CD4+ or CD8+ T cells, or bulk PBMC T cells (not recorded which). These receptor sequences come from a woman between 18 and 70 years old in good health. Both conserved end residues are part of each CDR3. Each record gives: J gene, V gene, CDR3 protein.

>TRBJ2-1|TRBV20-1
CSFRDRIFNEQFF
>TRBJ1-2|TRBV15
CATSTRQGGNYGYTF
>TRBJ2-1|TRBV6-1
CASSMGTRGSYNEQFF
>TRBJ1-2|TRBV28
CASTTENYGYTF
>TRBJ2-1|TRBV20-1
CSASRQSSYNEQFF
>TRBJ1-2|TRBV10-3
CAIGDGDYGYTF
>TRBJ1-4|TRBV5-1
CASSSDRYNEKLFF
>TRBJ2-5|TRBV12-3/TRBV12-4
CASSLKTDTQETQYF
>TRBJ2-3|TRBV7-2
CASSFRSRGEADTQYF
>TRBJ2-3|TRBV7-2
CASSPSGRAGDTQYF
>TRBJ2-1|TRBV27
CASSGVDRVGEQFF
>TRBJ2-7|TRBV12-3/TRBV12-4
CASSLIGAGPGEQYF
>TRBJ2-3|TRBV7-3
CASSSRASDTQYF
>TRBJ1-6|TRBV18
CASSPWDSNSPLHF
>TRBJ2-4|TRBV28
CASSFSLGESSIQYF
>TRBJ2-1|TRBV5-1
CASSPAVRPWVF
>TRBJ2-2|TRBV20-1
CSAETRTGELFF
>TRBJ2-3|TRBV7-9
CASHQGDQVTDTQYF
>TRBJ2-7|TRBV4-2
CASSQVGAQGGVPSYF
>TRBJ2-1|TRBV12-3/TRBV12-4
CASSLGTGGSNEQFF
>TRBJ2-1|TRBV7-2
CASSLSGPSNEQFF
>TRBJ2-3|TRBV15
CATSRLAANTDTQYF
>TRBJ2-7|TRBV7-2
CASSSRQGSYEQYF
>TRBJ2-2|TRBV12-3/TRBV12-4
CASSLRKQKLNTGELFF
>TRBJ1-5|TRBV4-3
CASSPDRAHNQPQHF
>TRBJ2-7|TRBV7-2
CASSYGQASVRREQYF
>TRBJ1-1|TRBV20-1
CSAKAGHMNTEAFF
>TRBJ2-3|TRBV10-2
CAGGQGSTDTQYF
>TRBJ2-3|TRBV5-1
CASSLGSGSATDTQYF
>TRBJ2-7|TRBV12-3/TRBV12-4
CASSRNRYYEQYF
>TRBJ1-2|TRBV27
CASSLRGYIYGYTF
>TRBJ2-7|TRBV7-9
CASSPDAAVMQYF
>TRBJ2-5|TRBV6-1
CASSTTRTTPAGETQYF
>TRBJ2-5|TRBV27
CASRLTGEETQYF
>TRBJ1-6|TRBV28
CASFGLNNSPLHF
>TRBJ2-3|TRBV18
CASSLPSGGTDTQYF
>TRBJ1-4|TRBV5-1
CASSATGGEKLFF
>TRBJ1-2|TRBV5-6
CASTLRGQGQGYTF
>TRBJ1-2|TRBV18
CASSRPSRAHYGYTF
>TRBJ2-5|TRBV5-4
CASSLGLARQETQYF
>TRBJ1-2|TRBV29-1
CSVVGHSGYYGYTF
>TRBJ2-7|TRBV11-2
CASSLRARGYEQYF
>TRBJ2-1|TRBV6-2/TRBV6-3
CASSYPPVSGARGNEQFF
>TRBJ1-1|TRBV3-1
CASSEGREPEAFF
>TRBJ1-1|TRBV11-2
CASSTPFGNTEAFF
>TRBJ1-3|TRBV14
CASSHYVRGNTIYF
>TRBJ2-1|TRBV4-3
CASSQEGGPGLAIEQFF
>TRBJ1-1|TRBV28
CASEDRANEVEAFF
>TRBJ1-2|TRBV5-1
CASSIRDRGAYYGYTF
>TRBJ1-2|TRBV20-1
CSARDWRGVRGYTF
>TRBJ2-1|TRBV11-2
CASSFWVRRGEDYEQFF
>TRBJ1-6|TRBV6-1
CASTTTGGNSPLHF